This T cell receptor beta chain derives from a study of tumor and adjacent non-tumor tissue in lung cancer. A modified ARM-PCR protocol with three rounds of nested PCR amplified TCRbeta. TCRdb passed the multiplex PCR reads through MiXCR, listing each CDR3 protein once. The sample includes some 95,000 distinct CDR3 sequences, less than 85% of them seen just once. The germline V gene encodes CDR1 SGHAT and CDR2 FQNNGV. The CDR3 consists of 15 residues. On this clonotype: No antigen is known for it.

Study observations and caveats: Top 100 clones took a larger repertoire share in normal lung.

The template was RNA from unsorted bulk tissue. More than 3 cm separated this lung sample from the edge of the tumor. Between August and November 2014, newly diagnosed, chemotherapy-naive lung cancer patients underwent thoracic surgery in China. The V gene is TRBV11-2, the J gene TRBJ2-1; 7 bases align to TRBD2. The receptor's source is a man in his fifties or sixties with small cell lung cancer. Sequences were obtained from distant non-tumor lung tissue. The DNA for the CDR3 is TGTTTCAGCAGCCTTTCTGGCGGGAGTTTAGCTGAGCAGTTCTTC. Its protein product is CFSSLSGGSLAEQFF. Variable domain in full (rest from reference TRBV11-2 and TRBJ2-1): EAGVAQSPRYKIIEKRQSVAFWCNPISGHATLYWYQQILGQGPKLLIQFQNNGVVDDSQLPKDRFSAERLKGVDSTLKIQPAKLEDSAVYLCFSSLSGGSLAEQFFGPGTRLTVL.